This T cell receptor (beta chain) was sequenced for a study of blood T cell repertoires in COVID-19. Study context: Samples of COVID-19 (acute and convalescent) were obtained from the United States, Italy and Spain. T cells, B-cell-depleted T cells, or PBMCs provided the cDNA or gDNA that served as material.

The CDR3 runs to 15 residues. Germline assignment: CDR1 ENHRY and CDR2 SYGVKD. J lost 3 bases, V lost 6 bases, and 8 bases had no gene match. Per the original data handling: Reference gene primer amplification gave estimated nucleated cell counts. Data came from immunoSEQ multiplex PCR; TCRdb stores just in-frame clones and leaves some out. V and J calls and clone size are those listed in that table; D and trimming were worked out from the DNA. The sample shows 100,000 or so clones, over 80% of them seen only once. The rearrangement links TRBV10-3 to TRBJ1-2; 9 bases are a match to TRBD1. The clonotype originates from a woman in her 70s with active or convalescent COVID-19. Sequencing used peripheral blood. The CDR3 DNA is TGTGCCATCAGACTCCGGGACAGGGTTGACTATGGCTACACCTTC. Encoded protein: CAIRLRDRVDYGYTF.